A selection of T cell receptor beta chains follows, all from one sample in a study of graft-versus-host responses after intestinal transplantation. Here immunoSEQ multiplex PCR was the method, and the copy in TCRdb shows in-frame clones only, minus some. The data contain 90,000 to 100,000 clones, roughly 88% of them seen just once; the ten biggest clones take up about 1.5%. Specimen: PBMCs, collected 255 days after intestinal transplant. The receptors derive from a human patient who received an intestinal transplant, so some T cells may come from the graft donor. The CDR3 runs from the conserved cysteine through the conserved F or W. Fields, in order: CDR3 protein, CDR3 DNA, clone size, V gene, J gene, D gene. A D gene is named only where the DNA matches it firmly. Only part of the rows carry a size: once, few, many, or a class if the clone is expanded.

CASSQAPGPDTQYF	TGTGCCAGCAGCCAAGCACCCGGACCAGATACGCAGTATTTT	.	TRBV4-2	TRBJ2-3	.
CASSPRDRVGENTIYF	TGTGCCAGCAGCCCCCGGGACAGGGTGGGGGAAAACACCATATATTTT	.	TRBV7-8	TRBJ1-3	TRBD1
CASSVEVNTEAFF	TGTGCCAGCAGTGTGGAGGTGAACACTGAAGCTTTCTTT	.	TRBV5-4	TRBJ1-1	.
CASSIGRGPTGELFF	TGTGCCAGTAGTATAGGACGGGGGCCGACCGGGGAGCTGTTTTTT	.	TRBV19	TRBJ2-2	.
CASSLDGVAGERGYEQYF	TGTGCCAGCAGCTTAGATGGGGTAGCGGGAGAGAGGGGCTACGAGCAGTACTTC	.	TRBV7-9	TRBJ2-7	TRBD2
CASSAFNEQFF	TGTGCCAGCAGTGCTTTTAATGAGCAGTTCTTC	.	TRBV2	TRBJ2-1	.
CASSLPSGSANEQFF	TGTGCCAGCAGCTTGCCCAGCGGGAGCGCGAATGAGCAGTTCTTC	once	TRBV7-2	TRBJ2-1	TRBD2
CASSIREFYGYTF	TGTGCCAGTAGTATCCGGGAGTTCTATGGCTACACCTTC	.	TRBV19	TRBJ1-2	.
CASKYSGDNQPQHF	TGTGCCAGCAAGTATTCCGGGGACAATCAGCCCCAGCATTTT	.	TRBV6-4	TRBJ1-5	.
CASSLGDGRMNTEAFF	TGTGCCAGCAGCTTGGGGGACGGCAGGATGAACACTGAAGCTTTCTTT	.	TRBV7-9	TRBJ1-1	.
CASSVADSTYGYTF	TGTGCCAGCAGCGTAGCTGACAGTACCTATGGCTACACCTTC	.	TRBV9	TRBJ1-2	.
CASSLTVSGTYEQYF	TGCGCCAGCAGCTTGACCGTTAGCGGCACCTACGAGCAGTACTTC	once	TRBV5-1	TRBJ2-7	.